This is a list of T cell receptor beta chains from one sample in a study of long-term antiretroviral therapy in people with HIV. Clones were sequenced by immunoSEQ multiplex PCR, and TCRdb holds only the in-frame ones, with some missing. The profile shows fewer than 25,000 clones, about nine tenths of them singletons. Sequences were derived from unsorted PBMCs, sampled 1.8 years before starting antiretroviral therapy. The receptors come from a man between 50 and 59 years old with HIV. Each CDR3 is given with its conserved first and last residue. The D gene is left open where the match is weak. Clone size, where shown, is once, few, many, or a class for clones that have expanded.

CDR3nt: TGTGCCAGCAGTGAAGGGTACAGTAACTACGAGCAGTACTTC
CDR3aa: CASSEGYSNYEQYF
v_gene: TRBV2
d_gene: NA
abundance: once
j_gene: TRBJ2-7

CDR3nt: TGTGCCAGCAGCTTATGGGGGGACCCTGGAGATTCACCCCTCCACTTT
CDR3aa: CASSLWGDPGDSPLHF
v_gene: TRBV7-9
d_gene: NA
abundance: NA
j_gene: TRBJ1-6

CDR3nt: TGTGCCAGCAGCCAAGGGACGGGCTATGGCTACACCTTC
CDR3aa: CASSQGTGYGYTF
v_gene: TRBV16
d_gene: NA
abundance: NA
j_gene: TRBJ1-2

CDR3nt: TGTGCCAGCAGTTTTAAATACAGGGGTGGGAAGACCCAGTACTTC
CDR3aa: CASSFKYRGGKTQYF
v_gene: TRBV28
d_gene: TRBD1
abundance: NA
j_gene: TRBJ2-5

CDR3nt: TGTGCCACCAGCACCAGGATGGGGAGGGCCTGGAGTGAGCAGTTCTTC
CDR3aa: CATSTRMGRAWSEQFF
v_gene: TRBV15
d_gene: TRBD2
abundance: NA
j_gene: TRBJ2-1

CDR3nt: TGTGCCAGCAGTTACCGACTAGCGGGGGTGCAGCAGTTCTTC
CDR3aa: CASSYRLAGVQQFF
v_gene: TRBV6-5
d_gene: TRBD2
abundance: NA
j_gene: TRBJ2-1

CDR3nt: TGTGCCAGCAGCAAAGCGGATCGGACAGGGCATCGGTTCGCCGAGCAGTACTTC
CDR3aa: CASSKADRTGHRFAEQYF
v_gene: TRBV21-1
d_gene: NA
abundance: NA
j_gene: TRBJ2-7

CDR3nt: TGTGCCAGCAGCGAGCCTTGGACAGGGGAAGAGACCCAGTACTTC
CDR3aa: CASSEPWTGEETQYF
v_gene: TRBV7-2
d_gene: TRBD1
abundance: NA
j_gene: TRBJ2-5

CDR3nt: TGTGCCAGCAGTCACAGGGGAGCAGTCACTGAAGCTTTCTTT
CDR3aa: CASSHRGAVTEAFF
v_gene: TRBV6-5
d_gene: TRBD1
abundance: NA
j_gene: TRBJ1-1

CDR3nt: TGTGCCAGCAGCGGCCCGGATACGCAGTATTTT
CDR3aa: CASSGPDTQYF
v_gene: TRBV7-9
d_gene: NA
abundance: NA
j_gene: TRBJ2-3

CDR3nt: TGTGCCAGCAGCTTTTTAGGGGGCCTCGGAGAAGCTTTCTTT
CDR3aa: CASSFLGGLGEAFF
v_gene: TRBV5-6
d_gene: TRBD1
abundance: NA
j_gene: TRBJ1-1

CDR3nt: TGTGCCAGCAGCCCTTACGCGGGAGAGCGGAATGAGCAGTTCTTC
CDR3aa: CASSPYAGERNEQFF
v_gene: TRBV7-3
d_gene: TRBD2
abundance: NA
j_gene: TRBJ2-1

CDR3nt: TGTGCCAGCAGTTTCGAGATCAGGGGTTATGGGACTGAAGCTTTCTTT
CDR3aa: CASSFEIRGYGTEAFF
v_gene: TRBV27
d_gene: NA
abundance: NA
j_gene: TRBJ1-1

CDR3nt: TGCAGCGCTAAGGACGGTGATCAGCCCCAGCATTTT
CDR3aa: CSAKDGDQPQHF
v_gene: TRBV29-1
d_gene: NA
abundance: NA
j_gene: TRBJ1-5

CDR3nt: TGCAGCGTTAGGAAGGACGGGGATTCACCCCTCCACTTT
CDR3aa: CSVRKDGDSPLHF
v_gene: TRBV29-1
d_gene: NA
abundance: NA
j_gene: TRBJ1-6

CDR3nt: TGTGCCAGCAGTGAAGTGGGGGTATACACTGAAGCTTTCTTT
CDR3aa: CASSEVGVYTEAFF
v_gene: TRBV2
d_gene: NA
abundance: NA
j_gene: TRBJ1-1

CDR3nt: TGTGCCGCACAGACTAGCGGGAATTACAATGAGCAGTTCTTC
CDR3aa: CAAQTSGNYNEQFF
v_gene: TRBV19
d_gene: TRBD2
abundance: NA
j_gene: TRBJ2-1

CDR3nt: TGTGCCAGCAGCTTTGACAGGGGGGGAGCTTTCTTT
CDR3aa: CASSFDRGGAFF
v_gene: TRBV7-2
d_gene: TRBD1
abundance: NA
j_gene: TRBJ1-1

CDR3nt: TGTGCTAGTTGTCGCGACAGGGACTACGAGCAGTACTTC
CDR3aa: CASCRDRDYEQYF
v_gene: TRBV12-5
d_gene: TRBD1
abundance: NA
j_gene: TRBJ2-7

CDR3nt: TGTGCTAGTGGTTTTAGTGGGACAGCCGCCTCCGGGAACACTGAAGCTTTCTTT
CDR3aa: CASGFSGTAASGNTEAFF
v_gene: TRBV12-5
d_gene: TRBD1
abundance: NA
j_gene: TRBJ1-1

CDR3nt: TGTGCCAGCAGCTTAGGCGGGGCGGGAACCCAAGAGACCCAGTACTTC
CDR3aa: CASSLGGAGTQETQYF
v_gene: TRBV5-6
d_gene: NA
abundance: NA
j_gene: TRBJ2-5

CDR3nt: TGTGCCAGCAGTTCCGAAACGGGGGGTTTGGAGACCCAGTACTTC
CDR3aa: CASSSETGGLETQYF
v_gene: TRBV25-1
d_gene: TRBD2
abundance: NA
j_gene: TRBJ2-5

CDR3nt: TGCGCCAGCAGCTTGGGTTGGGGCACTGAAGCTTTCTTT
CDR3aa: CASSLGWGTEAFF
v_gene: TRBV5-1
d_gene: NA
abundance: few
j_gene: TRBJ1-1

CDR3nt: TGTGCCAGCAGCTTTCCCGGGGGCCTCGACAATGAGCAGTTCTTC
CDR3aa: CASSFPGGLDNEQFF
v_gene: TRBV7-9
d_gene: NA
abundance: NA
j_gene: TRBJ2-1

CDR3nt: TGTGCCAGCAGATTGTGGGTAGCGGGAGGGCCGAATGAGCAGTTCTTC
CDR3aa: CASRLWVAGGPNEQFF
v_gene: TRBV5-6
d_gene: TRBD2
abundance: NA
j_gene: TRBJ2-1

CDR3nt: TGTGCCAGCTCACCCCCGGGAGCGACTGCAGATACGCAGTATTTT
CDR3aa: CASSPPGATADTQYF
v_gene: TRBV18
d_gene: NA
abundance: NA
j_gene: TRBJ2-3

CDR3nt: TGCGCCAGCAGCTTGGGACTAGCGGATTACCAAGAGACCCAGTACTTC
CDR3aa: CASSLGLADYQETQYF
v_gene: TRBV5-1
d_gene: TRBD2
abundance: NA
j_gene: TRBJ2-5

CDR3nt: TGTGCCAGCAGTTCCAAGACAGGGGGAAACGAGCAGTACTTC
CDR3aa: CASSSKTGGNEQYF
v_gene: TRBV27
d_gene: TRBD1
abundance: once
j_gene: TRBJ2-7

CDR3nt: TGTGCCAGCAGGAACAGTCGAACCGGGGAGCTGTTTTTT
CDR3aa: CASRNSRTGELFF
v_gene: TRBV7-2
d_gene: NA
abundance: NA
j_gene: TRBJ2-2

CDR3nt: TGTGCCAGCCCGCCATTAGGACGGAGCTCCTACGAGCAGTACTTC
CDR3aa: CASPPLGRSSYEQYF
v_gene: TRBV9
d_gene: NA
abundance: NA
j_gene: TRBJ2-7

CDR3nt: TGTGCCAGCCAAATGAAGACAGGTTTTAACGAGCAGTACTTC
CDR3aa: CASQMKTGFNEQYF
v_gene: TRBV5-4
d_gene: NA
abundance: NA
j_gene: TRBJ2-7